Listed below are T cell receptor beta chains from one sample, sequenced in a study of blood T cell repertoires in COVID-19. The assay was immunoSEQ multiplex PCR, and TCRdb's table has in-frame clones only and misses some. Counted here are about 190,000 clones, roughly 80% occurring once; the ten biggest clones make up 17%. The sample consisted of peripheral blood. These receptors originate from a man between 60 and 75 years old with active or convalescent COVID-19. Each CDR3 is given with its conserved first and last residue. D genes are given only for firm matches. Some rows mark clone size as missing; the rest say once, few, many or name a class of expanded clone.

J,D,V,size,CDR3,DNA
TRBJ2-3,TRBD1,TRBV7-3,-,CASSLTGQGSTDTQYF,TGTGCCAGCAGCTTAACGGGACAGGGGAGCACAGATACGCAGTATTTT
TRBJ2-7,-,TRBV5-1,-,CASSLNSRDSYEQYF,TGCGCCAGCAGCTTAAACAGCCGGGACTCCTACGAGCAGTACTTC
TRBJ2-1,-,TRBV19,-,CASTQGVGNEQFF,TGTGCCAGTACCCAAGGGGTTGGGAATGAGCAGTTCTTC
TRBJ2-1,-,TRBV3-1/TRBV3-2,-,CASSQDIGGGEQFF,TGTGCCAGCAGCCAAGATATTGGGGGAGGCGAGCAGTTCTTC
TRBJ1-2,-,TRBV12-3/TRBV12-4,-,CASSFGVDYGYTF,TGTGCCAGCAGTTTCGGGGTTGACTATGGCTACACCTTC
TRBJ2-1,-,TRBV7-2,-,CASSLGGWTSLEQFF,TGTGCCAGCAGCCTGGGGGGTTGGACTTCCCTAGAGCAGTTCTTC
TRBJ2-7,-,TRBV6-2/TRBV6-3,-,CASSIGGRYEQYF,TGTGCCAGCAGCATAGGAGGGCGCTACGAGCAGTACTTC
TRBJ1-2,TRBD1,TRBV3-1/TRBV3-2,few,CASSQEGGTGLYGYTF,TGTGCCAGCAGCCAAGAGGGCGGGACAGGCCTCTATGGCTACACCTTC
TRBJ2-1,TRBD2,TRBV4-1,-,CASSAPGLAGVNRDEQFF,TGCGCCAGCAGCGCCCCGGGACTAGCGGGAGTTAATAGGGATGAGCAGTTCTTC
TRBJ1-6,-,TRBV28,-,CASSGARSSYNSPLHF,TGTGCCAGCAGTGGGGCCAGAAGCTCCTATAATTCACCCCTCCACTTT
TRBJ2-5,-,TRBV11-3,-,CASSPGGRGAQETQYF,TGTGCCAGCAGCCCCGGGGGGAGGGGGGCTCAAGAGACCCAGTACTTC
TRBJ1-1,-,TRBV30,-,CAWSAGGGEAFF,TGTGCCTGGAGTGCAGGTGGTGGCGAAGCTTTCTTT
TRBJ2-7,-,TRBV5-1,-,CASSPLGDYEQYF,TGCGCCAGCAGCCCGTTAGGGGACTACGAGCAGTACTTC
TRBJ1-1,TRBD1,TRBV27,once,CASSRDRTGGMVEAFF,TGTGCCAGCAGCCGAGACCGGACAGGGGGCATGGTTGAAGCTTTCTTT
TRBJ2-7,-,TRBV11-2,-,CASSAGVYEQYF,TGTGCCAGCAGCGCCGGGGTCTACGAGCAGTACTTC
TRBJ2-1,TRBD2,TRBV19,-,CASGRSGRANEQFF,TGTGCCAGTGGTAGGAGCGGGAGGGCTAATGAGCAGTTCTTC
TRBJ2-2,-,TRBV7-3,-,CASSLLATGELFF,TGTGCCAGCAGCCTTCTGGCCACCGGGGAGCTGTTTTTT
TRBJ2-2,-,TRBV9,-,CASSEAGPNTGELFF,TGTGCCAGCAGCGAGGCAGGGCCAAACACCGGGGAGCTGTTTTTT
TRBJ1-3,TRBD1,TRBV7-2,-,CASSVQGFGNTIYF,TGTGCCAGCAGCGTACAGGGGTTCGGAAACACCATATATTTT
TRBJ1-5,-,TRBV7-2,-,CASSLTYKQNSNQPQHF,TGTGCCAGCAGCCTTACCTACAAACAGAATAGCAATCAGCCCCAGCATTTT
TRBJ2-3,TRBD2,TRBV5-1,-,CASSLGYGTSGNPQYF,TGCGCCAGCAGCTTGGGATACGGGACTAGCGGGAACCCGCAGTATTTT
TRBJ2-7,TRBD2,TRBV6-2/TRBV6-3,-,CASSLTSGIVYEQYF,TGTGCCAGCAGCCTCACTAGCGGGATCGTCTACGAGCAGTACTTC
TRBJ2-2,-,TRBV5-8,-,CASSPGGAGNTGELFF,TGTGCCAGCAGCCCCGGGGGAGCGGGGAACACCGGGGAGCTGTTTTTT
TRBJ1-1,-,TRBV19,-,CASRGRAGNTEAFF,TGTGCCAGTAGGGGCAGGGCTGGGAACACTGAAGCTTTCTTT
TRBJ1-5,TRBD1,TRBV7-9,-,CALRTGLIQGQPQHF,TGTGCCCTAAGGACAGGGCTAATCCAAGGTCAGCCCCAGCATTTT
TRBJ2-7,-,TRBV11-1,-,CASSLSLEQYF,TGTGCCAGCAGCTTATCTCTGGAGCAGTACTTC
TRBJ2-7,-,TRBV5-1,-,CASSFTAAGTTYEQYF,TGCGCCAGCAGCTTTACAGCCGCCGGGACAACCTACGAGCAGTACTTC
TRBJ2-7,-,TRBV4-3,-,CASSLTMVSGPEGEQYF,TGCGCCAGCAGCCTTACCATGGTCTCGGGGCCGGAGGGAGAGCAGTACTTC
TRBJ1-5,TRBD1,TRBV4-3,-,CASSLTTGGGQPQHF,TGCGCCAGCAGTCTTACCACAGGGGGAGGTCAGCCCCAGCATTTT
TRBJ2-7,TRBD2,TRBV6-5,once,CASSYGAGGSYEQYF,TGTGCCAGCAGTTATGGAGCGGGAGGGTCCTACGAGCAGTACTTC
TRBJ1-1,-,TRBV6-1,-,CASTELLNTEAFF,TGTGCCAGCACTGAACTCTTGAACACTGAAGCTTTCTTT
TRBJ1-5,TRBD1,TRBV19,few,CASSTGTGDRQPQHF,TGTGCCAGTAGTACCGGGACAGGAGACCGCCAGCCCCAGCATTTT
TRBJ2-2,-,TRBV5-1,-,CASSFNGRTAGELFF,TGCGCCAGCAGCTTTAACGGGAGAACGGCCGGGGAGCTGTTTTTT
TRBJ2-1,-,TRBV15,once,CATSFVSEQFF,TGTGCCACCAGCTTCGTCTCCGAGCAGTTCTTC
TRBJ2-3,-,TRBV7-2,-,CASRLDPRGTDTQYF,TGTGCCAGCAGATTGGACCCCCGGGGTACAGATACGCAGTATTTT
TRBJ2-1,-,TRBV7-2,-,CASSPRLGSSEQFF,TGTGCCAGCAGCCCCAGACTAGGTTCGAGTGAGCAGTTCTTC
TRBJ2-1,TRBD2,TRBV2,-,CASSGWTSGNYNEQFF,TGTGCCAGCAGCGGGTGGACTAGCGGGAACTACAATGAGCAGTTCTTC
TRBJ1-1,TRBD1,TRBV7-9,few,CASSHWTGGETEAFF,TGTGCCAGCAGCCATTGGACAGGGGGGGAAACTGAAGCTTTCTTT
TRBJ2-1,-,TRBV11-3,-,CASSFRGQVNEQFF,TGTGCCAGCAGCTTCAGGGGTCAGGTCAATGAGCAGTTCTTC
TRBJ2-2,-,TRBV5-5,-,CASSLSPTGELFF,TGTGCCAGCAGCCTCTCCCCCACCGGGGAGCTGTTTTTT
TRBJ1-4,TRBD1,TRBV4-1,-,CASSQPGQGREKLFF,TGCGCCAGCAGCCAGCCGGGACAGGGACGGGAAAAACTGTTTTTT
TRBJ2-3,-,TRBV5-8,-,CASSLKGASTDTQYF,TGTGCCAGCAGCTTAAAAGGGGCTAGCACAGATACGCAGTATTTT